This T cell receptor (beta chain) was found in a study of T cell repertoires in cytomegalovirus infection (dated by TCRdb to the late 2010s). With regard to the full study: The peptide stimulations were aimed at well-studied HLA-B-restricted epitopes as well as recently identified HLA-C-restricted CMV epitopes, whose presentation resists viral immunomodulation. The HLA type of each donor mattered for the analysis, because public TCR beta signatures pointed to carriage of CMV infection along with the matching HLA type. The paper's findings and limits, for the study overall: In the ex vivo response, HLA-C-restricted CMV-specific TCR beta clonotypes were dominant, and in two of eight donors the single most frequent clonotype came from this HLA-C-restricted group. Cumulative frequency of public TCR beta family members discriminated carriers of CMV infection plus the relevant HLA type in this cohort and an independent approximately 370-donor cohort.

Interpreted using the paper, the treatment or condition label stands for: in vitro stimulation with specific CMV peptide epitopes to enrich CMV-specific T cells. Data came from an Illumina HiSeq 1500. The public reads were reprocessed in TCRdb via fastp at Q25 and MiXCR, keeping in-frame beta chains. Every CDR3 protein is listed once, alongside the most common genes and DNA of its rows. The sample table shows around 430,000 distinct CDR3 sequences, and about 39% are seen once. Around 45% of the sample lies in the top ten. The CDR3 sequence holds 16 residues, the cysteine and phenylalanine included. Only the CDR3 portion is preserved as DNA: 48 bases, with reading frame beginning at the first base. Compared with germline, V lacks 0 bases and J lacks 3 bases; bases without a gene match: 4. The germline V gene specifies SGHTA as CDR1 and FQGNSA as CDR2. This clonotype was recorded many times. This clone's antigen is unknown. No per-base quality is available; no much larger clone lies one base away.

The V and J genes are TRBV7-2 and TRBJ2-5; TRBD1 agrees with 10 junctional bases. The material sequenced was cultured PBMCs, taken from culture after CMV antigen stimulation. The receptor's source is a human donor in good health (CMV status not recorded). Some clones in this sample may be carry-over from other donors' samples. The CDR3 in this case is CASSLAGQGRKETQYF. The DNA sequence is as follows: TGTGCCAGCAGCTTAGCGGGACAGGGGCGAAAAGAGACCCAGTACTTC.